The 11 T cell receptor beta chains below all came from one sample that was sequenced in a study of T cell responses to AZD1222 COVID-19 vaccine. Generated by immunoSEQ multiplex PCR, the TCRdb table keeps only in-frame clones and is missing some. The sample comprises some 99,000 clones, around 84% of which are singletons, and 13% to 15% rests with the top ten. The material was peripheral blood, obtained 28 days after the second AZD1222 dose. Receptors were obtained from an adult who received the AZD1222 COVID-19 vaccine.

The genes are TRBV5-4 and TRBJ2-7; 8 bases map to TRBD1. The germline V gene has CDR1 SGHNT and CDR2 YYREEE (reference sequence). The CDR3 is made up of 14 amino acids. The V segment lost 3 bases and the J segment 2 bases; nucleotides outside the gene matches: 4. The CDR3 loop is CASSSGQGPYEQYF. Here the CDR3 DNA reads TGTGCCAGCAGCTCCGGACAGGGACCCTACGAGCAGTACTTC.

The chain couples TRBV20-1 to TRBJ1-6; D ambiguous. The germline CDR1 and CDR2 sequences are DFQATT and SNEGSKA (reference sequence). This CDR3 region has 11 residues. V was shortened by 3 bases and J by 9 bases, with 6 bases between the two germline ends. The CDR3: CSASPGSPLHF. For the CDR3, the DNA is TGCAGTGCTAGCCCGGGTTCACCCCTCCACTTT.

The chain is built from TRBV18 and TRBJ2-7, with 7 bases identical to TRBD1. Germline values: CDR1 KGHSH, CDR2 LQKENI. CDR3 length: 15 residues. Trimming at V came to 0 bases and at J to 3 bases, leaving 5 bases not matched to a gene. This CDR3 is CASSPPGDRVYEQYF. In DNA form, the CDR3 reads TGTGCCAGCTCACCACCAGGAGACAGGGTCTACGAGCAGTACTTC.

The J gene is TRBJ1-1, the V gene TRBV3-1 (or the pseudogene TRBV3-2); a possible D gene is TRBD1 (6 bases). With 2 bases removed from V and 4 bases from J, the gap between germline ends came to 8 bases. Germline CDR1 is LGHDT and CDR2 is YNNKEL (reference sequence). This CDR3 region has 13 residues. CDR3 sequence: CASSQTGSTEAFF. The CDR3 DNA sequence: TGTGCCAGCAGCCAAACAGGGTCCACTGAAGCTTTCTTT.

The J gene is TRBJ2-1, the V gene TRBV9; 7 bases are shared with TRBD2. V lost 0 bases, J lost 5 bases, and 8 bases stayed unmatched. The V gene's germline CDR1 is SGDLS and CDR2 YYNGEE. This CDR3 comprises 16 residues. CDR3: CASSVAIGEGHNEQFF. The CDR3 bases are TGTGCCAGCAGCGTAGCTATTGGGGAGGGCCACAATGAGCAGTTCTTC.

This clone was seen more than once but under ten times. The rearrangement joins TRBV10-3 to TRBJ2-2; D is unresolved. This CDR3 has 11 residues. CDR1 is ENHRY and CDR2 is SYGVKD in the germline V gene. Trimming cost V 8 bases and J 0 bases, with 1 base left between them. CDR3: CAIANTGELFF. CDR3 DNA sequence: TGTGCCATCGCGAACACCGGGGAGCTGTTTTTT.

The CDR3 DNA sequence: TGTGCCACCTTAACTAGCGGGAGCACAGATACGCAGTATTTT. Translated: CATLTSGSTDTQYF. The chain combines TRBV28 with TRBJ2-3; 9 bases fit TRBD2. The CDR3 consists of 14 residues. The ends lost 10 bases at V and 0 bases at J; junction bases unmatched: 5. Germline assignment: CDR1 MDHEN and CDR2 SYDVKM. Using reference TRBV28 and TRBJ2-3 for the parts outside the CDR3, the full variable domain is DVKVTQSSRYLVKRTGEKVFLECVQDMDHENMFWYRQDPGLGLRLIYFSYDVKMKEKGDIPEGYSVSREKKERFSLILESASTNQTSMYLCATLTSGSTDTQYFGPGTRLTVL.

This clone has only a few counts. The chain recombines TRBV9 with TRBJ1-4, with D uncertain. CDR3 length equals 16 residues. Looked up from germline, CDR1 is SGDLS and CDR2 is YYNGEE. V was shortened by 0 bases and J by 0 bases, with 9 bases between the two germline ends. The CDR3 nucleotides are TGTGCCAGCAGCGTAGACTACAGCTCAACTAATGAAAAACTGTTTTTT. Translating it yields CASSVDYSSTNEKLFF.

This clone was detected only a few times. V usage is TRBV5-1 and J usage is TRBJ2-2; D is uncertain. Trimming left V 4 bases short and J 5 bases short, with 21 bases between. Germline V lookup: CDR1 SGHRS, CDR2 YFSETQ. This CDR3 has 17 amino acids. CDR3 residues: CASSLRVMDIGTGELFF. In nucleotides, the CDR3 is TGCGCCAGCAGCCTCCGGGTTATGGATATAGGGACCGGGGAGCTGTTTTTT.

V is TRBV18 and J is TRBJ1-6, with a tentative D call TRBD1 (5 bases). CDR3 length equals 15 residues. V was pared by 3 bases and J by 5 bases, with 11 bases between. Per germline, CDR1 KGHSH and CDR2 LQKENI. The CDR3 sequence: CASSPAGTNNSPLHF. In DNA form, the CDR3 reads TGTGCCAGCTCACCGGCCGGGACTAATAATTCACCCCTCCACTTT.

V usage is TRBV11-2 and J usage is TRBJ2-5; 13 nucleotides match TRBD2. With V trimmed by 7 bases and J by 10 bases, 15 bases remained unmatched. The CDR3 has 16 residues. CDR1 is SGHAT and CDR2 is FQNNGV in the germline V gene. CDR3 DNA sequence: TGTGCCAGCATCCCGGGGACTAGCGGGGACCAAATGGGCCAGTACTTC. Translating gives CASIPGTSGDQMGQYF.